The 13 T cell receptor beta chains below were found in one sample sequenced in a study of T-cell memory formation after mild COVID-19. MiXCR, run by TCRdb on the 5' RACE reads, gives a single entry per CDR3 protein. The data show around 160,000 distinct CDR3 sequences, around 10% seen once. Sample: PBMCs or a T cell subset sorted from them (not recorded which). The origin of the receptors is a man in his late teens or twenties who had mild COVID-19 (a few samples of this study predate the infection). Cell type and time point are not known.

The chain employs TRBV12-3 or TRBV12-4 and TRBJ2-2; no firm D call. This CDR3 has 14 residues. V was trimmed by 8 bases and J by 4 bases, leaving 14 bases between them. CDR3: CASGTWAVTGELFF. CDR3 nucleotides: TGTGCCAGCGGTACCTGGGCGGTCACCGGGGAGCTGTTTTTT.

This clonotype has more than one count but fewer than ten. The rearrangement joins TRBV9 to TRBJ2-5; TRBD2 aligns across 7 bases. The germline V gene has CDR1 SGDLS and CDR2 YYNGEE. The CDR3 is 14 amino acids. The V and J ends lost 5 bases and 1 base, in that order; junction bases with no gene match: 5. CDR3 sequence reads: CASSISSGQETQYF. In nucleotides, the CDR3 is TGTGCCAGCAGTATCTCTAGCGGCCAAGAGACCCAGTACTTC.

The rearrangement joins TRBV20-1 to TRBJ2-5, with D possibly being TRBD2 (6 bases). The CDR3 spans 14 residues. Between the trimmed V and J ends, which lost 6 bases and 5 bases, there was a span of 19 bases. Germline V CDR1 and CDR2: DFQATT, SNEGSKA (reference sequence). The CDR3 loop reads CSATRLEGTETQYF. DNA for the CDR3: TGCAGTGCCACACGACTAGAGGGGACGGAGACCCAGTACTTC.

This clonotype was observed a handful of times. This chain links TRBV3-1 with TRBJ1-6; D is unclear. Trimming stripped 1 base from V and 10 bases from J, with 8 bases between. The CDR3 extends over 13 amino acids. CDR1 and CDR2 (germline): LGHDT, YNNKEL (reference sequence). The CDR3 loop reads CASSQVGYSPLHF. The DNA of the CDR3 is TGTGCCAGCAGCCAAGTGGGGTACTCACCCCTCCACTTT. Variable domain in full (rest from reference TRBV3-1 and TRBJ1-6): DTAVSQTPKYLVTQMGNDKSIKCEQNLGHDTMYWYKQDSKKFLKIMFSYNNKELIINETVPNRFSPKSPDKAHLNLHINSLELGDSAVYFCASSQVGYSPLHFGNGTRLTVT.

This clonotype was recorded many times. The chain couples TRBV5-1 to TRBJ2-5; D may be TRBD1 (7 bases). The V and J ends lost 4 bases and 5 bases respectively, with 18 bases between them. The CDR3 runs to 15 residues. Germline-derived CDR1 and CDR2 are SGHRS and YFSETQ. CDR3 sequence reads: CASSPQGGEDETQYF. CDR3 nucleotide sequence: TGCGCCAGCAGCCCTCAGGGGGGAGAAGACGAGACCCAGTACTTC.

The gene calls are TRBV5-1 and TRBJ1-1; 9 bases match TRBD1. Germline lookup yields CDR1 SGHRS and CDR2 YFSETQ. The CDR3 is 15 residues long. V lost 2 bases to trimming and J lost 3 bases; unmatched junction nucleotides: 5. CDR3 coding DNA: TGCGCCAGCAGCTTCGGCCGGGACAGGGACACTGAAGCTTTCTTT. Its protein product is CASSFGRDRDTEAFF.

This clonotype was found a few times. The J gene is TRBJ2-3, the V gene TRBV9; D remains ambiguous. V was clipped by 0 bases and J by 8 bases, with 10 bases between them. The CDR3 contains 13 residues. Germline CDR1 is SGDLS and CDR2 is YYNGEE. CDR3 sequence reads: CASSVEFMGTQYF. The CDR3 nucleotides read TGTGCCAGCAGCGTAGAATTTATGGGTACGCAGTATTTT.

This clonotype was counted ten times or more. The gene calls are TRBV29-1 and TRBJ2-3; 8 bases match TRBD2. This CDR3 spans 14 amino acids. Per the germline V gene, CDR1 is SQVTM and CDR2 is ANQGSEA. The junction had 8 bases not matched to a gene; V was cut back by 7 bases and J by 2 bases. The CDR3 nucleotides are TGCAGCGCACGAGCGGGGGCCTTCACAGATACGCAGTATTTT. This sequence encodes CSARAGAFTDTQYF.

The chain employs TRBV6-5 and TRBJ2-3, with a weak D call TRBD2 (5 bases). This CDR3 has 16 amino acids. Germline V gene sequence: CDR1 MNHEY, CDR2 SVGAGI. V lost 2 bases, J lost 1 base, and 13 bases lay in between. The CDR3 DNA is TGTGCCAGCAGTTACGTAAGCGGTAGACGCACAGATACGCAGTATTTT. Translation: CASSYVSGRRTDTQYF.

This clonotype has more than one count but fewer than ten. The V call is TRBV27, the J call TRBJ1-5; TRBD1 aligns across 8 bases. This CDR3 region has 16 residues. Germline V gives CDR1 MNHEY, CDR2 SMNVEV (reference sequence). J gave up 0 bases and V 8 bases, and 9 bases lay outside the gene matches. The CDR3 sequence is CASGPWTGNSNQPQHF. Here the CDR3 DNA reads TGTGCCAGCGGACCTTGGACAGGGAATAGCAATCAGCCCCAGCATTTT.

This clonotype was counted many times. J is TRBJ2-5 and V is TRBV4-3; D ambiguous. Trimming shortened V by 0 bases and J by 1 base, and 9 bases separated the two germline ends. The germline V gene encodes CDR1 LGHNA and CDR2 YSLEER. CDR3 size: 15 residues. CDR3 nucleotide sequence: TGCGCCAGCAGCCAAGACTGGCAGCGCCAAGAGACCCAGTACTTC. This sequence encodes CASSQDWQRQETQYF.

This clonotype came up a few times. V gene TRBV4-3 combines with J gene TRBJ1-2; perhaps TRBD1 as D (6 bases). The V end lost 0 bases, the J end lost 8 bases, and 22 bases lay between the germline ends. The CDR3 totals 17 residues. Germline values: CDR1 LGHNA, CDR2 YSLEER. The CDR3: CASSQDQDSSRLWGYTF. The CDR3 DNA follows: TGCGCCAGCAGCCAAGATCAGGACAGCTCCCGGCTGTGGGGCTACACCTTC.

The chain carries TRBV9 and TRBJ2-5, with 9 bases fitting TRBD1. Germline V gene sequence: CDR1 SGDLS, CDR2 YYNGEE. The CDR3 length is 14 residues. With V trimmed by 4 bases and J by 5 bases, 6 bases remained unmatched. For the CDR3, the DNA is TGTGCCAGCAGCCCAAACAGGGGGCGGGAGACCCAGTACTTC. Translated, it gives CASSPNRGRETQYF.